This record covers a single T cell receptor (beta chain). Germline V gene lookup returns CDR1 LGHNA and CDR2 YNFKEQ. The ends were cut back, 0 bases at V and 4 bases at J, with 18 bases in the middle. This CDR3 contains 17 residues. These data belong to a study of regulatory T cells in long-lasting Graves disease. Time point described: newly diagnosed GD, antithyroid drugs for less than 3 months. From PBMCs, RNA was extracted and then used to make the TCR library. With EDTA tubes as the receptacles, around 10 milliliters of peripheral blood were drawn. Construction of TCR beta libraries relied on iRepertoire HTBI primers and on Arm-PCR targeting CDR3 regions. Using its own MiXCR run on the multiplex PCR reads, TCRdb lists one record per CDR3 protein. The table shows 550,000 to 700,000 distinct CDR3 sequences, with 15% to 20% occurring only once. A further study also used this sample, focusing on T cells in Graves' hyperthyroidism and ophthalmopathy.

The clonotype was recovered from a man aged 18 to 29 with Graves disease. Sample: peripheral blood mononuclear cells (PBMCs), taken at new diagnosis, from a patient treated with antithyroid drugs. The chain employs TRBV4-2 and TRBJ1-2; D may be TRBD1 (5 bases). The CDR3 DNA sequence: TGTGCCAGCAGCCAAGATCAGGGAGGACATCTTCCCTATGGCTACACCTTC. It yields the protein CASSQDQGGHLPYGYTF.